The entry that follows covers one TCR beta chain sequence. Its antigen is not identified. This record belongs to a study of cytomegalovirus exposure and HLA in healthy donors. Study-level information: Earlier, fewer than 140 million unique TCR beta sequences were recovered from about 200 million T cells by an analysis.

The CDR3 contains 13 residues. The germline V gene encodes CDR1 SGHRS and CDR2 YFSETQ. Study findings and constraints: V- and J-gene trimming of TCR beta was linked (in a later analysis) to a missense DCLRE1C variant.

Both 60 Vbeta primers and 13 Jbeta primers went into the PCR. The data were produced by immunoSEQ multiplex PCR, yet TCRdb's version contains in-frame clones alone and is incomplete. The sample holds some 180,000 clones, over 65% seen once. The sample was PBMCs. This rearrangement joins TRBV5-1 to TRBJ2-5; the D gene is possibly TRBD1 (5 bases). The J call may be faulty, since TRBJ2-7 better matches the DNA end. The TCR sequence derives from a man aged 35 to 55 in good health and CMV-seropositive. Here the CDR3 DNA reads TGCGCCAGCAGCCCCCCGACAGCCTACGAGCAGTACTTC. Translation gives CASSPPTAYEQYF.